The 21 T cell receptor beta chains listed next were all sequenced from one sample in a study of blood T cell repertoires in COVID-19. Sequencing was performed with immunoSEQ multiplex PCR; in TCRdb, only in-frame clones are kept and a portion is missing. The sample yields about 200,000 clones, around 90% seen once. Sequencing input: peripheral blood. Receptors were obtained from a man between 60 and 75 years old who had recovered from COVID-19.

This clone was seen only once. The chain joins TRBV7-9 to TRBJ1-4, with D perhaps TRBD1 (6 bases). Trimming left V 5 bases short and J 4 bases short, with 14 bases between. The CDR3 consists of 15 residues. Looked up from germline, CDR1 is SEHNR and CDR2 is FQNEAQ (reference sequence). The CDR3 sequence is CASSQATGGNEKLFF. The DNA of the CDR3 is TGTGCCAGCAGCCAAGCGACAGGAGGTAATGAAAAACTGTTTTTT.

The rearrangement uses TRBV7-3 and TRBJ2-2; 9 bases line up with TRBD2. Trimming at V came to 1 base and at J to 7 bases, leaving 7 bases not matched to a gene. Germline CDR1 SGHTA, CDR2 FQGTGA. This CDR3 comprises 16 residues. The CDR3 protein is CASSLSGGRADGELFF. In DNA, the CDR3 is TGTGCCAGCAGCTTAAGCGGCGGGAGGGCCGACGGGGAGCTGTTTTTT.

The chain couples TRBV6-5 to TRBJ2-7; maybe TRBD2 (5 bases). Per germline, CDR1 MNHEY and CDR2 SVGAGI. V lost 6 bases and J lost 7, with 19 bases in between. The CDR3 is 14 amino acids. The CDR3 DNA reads TGTGCCAGCAGCCCCAGGTGGGATTCGGGGGAGCAGTACTTC. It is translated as CASSPRWDSGEQYF.

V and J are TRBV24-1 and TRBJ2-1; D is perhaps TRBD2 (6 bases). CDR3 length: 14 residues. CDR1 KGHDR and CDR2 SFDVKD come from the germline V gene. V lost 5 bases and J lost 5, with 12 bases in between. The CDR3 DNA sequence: TGTGCCACCAGTGGTGGGGCGGGGCACAATGAGCAGTTCTTC. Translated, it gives CATSGGAGHNEQFF.

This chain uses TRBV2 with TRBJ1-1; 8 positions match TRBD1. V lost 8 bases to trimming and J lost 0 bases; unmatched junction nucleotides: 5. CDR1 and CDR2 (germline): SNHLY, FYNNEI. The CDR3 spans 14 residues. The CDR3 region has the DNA TGTGCCAGCGGTTGGGACAGGTTGAACACTGAAGCTTTCTTT. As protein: CASGWDRLNTEAFF. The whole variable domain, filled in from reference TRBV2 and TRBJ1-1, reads EPEVTQTPSHQVTQMGQEVILRCVPISNHLYFYWYRQILGQKVEFLVSFYNNEISEKSEIFDDQFSVERPDGSNFTLKIRSTKLEDSAMYFCASGWDRLNTEAFFGQGTRLTVV.

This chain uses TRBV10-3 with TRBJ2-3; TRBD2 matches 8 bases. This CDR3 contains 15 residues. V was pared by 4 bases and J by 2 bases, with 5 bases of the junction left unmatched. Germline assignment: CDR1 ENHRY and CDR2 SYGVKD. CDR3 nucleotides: TGTGCCATCAGTGTCCCGGGGGGGATCACAGATACGCAGTATTTT. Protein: CAISVPGGITDTQYF.

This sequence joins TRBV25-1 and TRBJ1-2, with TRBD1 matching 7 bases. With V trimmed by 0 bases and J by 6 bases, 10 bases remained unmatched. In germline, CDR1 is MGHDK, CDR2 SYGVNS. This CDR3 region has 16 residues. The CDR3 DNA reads TGTGCCAGCAGTGAATATGGAGAAGGGGGCTCCGATGGCTACACCTTC. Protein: CASSEYGEGGSDGYTF.

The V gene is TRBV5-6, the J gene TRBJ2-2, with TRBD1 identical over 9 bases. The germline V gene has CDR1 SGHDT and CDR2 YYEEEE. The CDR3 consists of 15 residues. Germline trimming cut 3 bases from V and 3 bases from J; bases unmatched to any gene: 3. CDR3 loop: CASSSWDRDTGELFF. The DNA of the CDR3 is TGTGCCAGCAGCTCCTGGGACAGGGACACCGGGGAGCTGTTTTTT.

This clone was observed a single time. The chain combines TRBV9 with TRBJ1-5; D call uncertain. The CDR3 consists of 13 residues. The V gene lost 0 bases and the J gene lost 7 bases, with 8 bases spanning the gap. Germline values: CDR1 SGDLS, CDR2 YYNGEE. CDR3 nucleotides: TGTGCCAGCAGCGTAGGGGCGGGACAGCCCCAGCATTTT. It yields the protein CASSVGAGQPQHF.

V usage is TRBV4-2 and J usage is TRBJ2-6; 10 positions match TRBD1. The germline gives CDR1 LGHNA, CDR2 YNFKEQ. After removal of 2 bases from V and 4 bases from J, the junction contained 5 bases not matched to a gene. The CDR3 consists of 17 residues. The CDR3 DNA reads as TGTGCCAGCAGCCAACCGGGACAGGGGAGAGGGGCCAACGTCCTGACTTTC. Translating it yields CASSQPGQGRGANVLTF.

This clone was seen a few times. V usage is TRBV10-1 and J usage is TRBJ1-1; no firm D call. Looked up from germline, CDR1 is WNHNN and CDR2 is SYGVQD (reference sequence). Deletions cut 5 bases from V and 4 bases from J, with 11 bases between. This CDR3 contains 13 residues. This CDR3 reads CASSYLSGTEAFF. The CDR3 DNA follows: TGCGCCAGCAGTTATCTCTCGGGCACTGAAGCTTTCTTT.

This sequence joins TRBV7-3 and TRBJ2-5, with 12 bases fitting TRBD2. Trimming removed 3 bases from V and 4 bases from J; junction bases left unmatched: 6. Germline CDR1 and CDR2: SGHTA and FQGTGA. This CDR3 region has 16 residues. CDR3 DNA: TGTGCCAGCAGCTTCGCGACTAGCGGGAGTGGAGAGACCCAGTACTTC. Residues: CASSFATSGSGETQYF.

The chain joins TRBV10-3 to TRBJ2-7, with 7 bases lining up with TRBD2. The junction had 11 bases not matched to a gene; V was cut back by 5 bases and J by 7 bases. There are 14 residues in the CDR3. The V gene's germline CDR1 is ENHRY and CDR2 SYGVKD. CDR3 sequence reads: CAISTTSGASEQYF. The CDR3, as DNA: TGTGCCATCAGTACCACAAGCGGGGCTAGTGAGCAGTACTTC.

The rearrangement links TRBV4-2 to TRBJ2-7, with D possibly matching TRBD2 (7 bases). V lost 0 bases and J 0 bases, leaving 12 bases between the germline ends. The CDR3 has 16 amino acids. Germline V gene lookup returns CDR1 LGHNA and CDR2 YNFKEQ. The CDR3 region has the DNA TGTGCCAGCAGCCAAGACCCGGGGGGCCGCTCCTACGAGCAGTACTTC. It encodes CASSQDPGGRSYEQYF.

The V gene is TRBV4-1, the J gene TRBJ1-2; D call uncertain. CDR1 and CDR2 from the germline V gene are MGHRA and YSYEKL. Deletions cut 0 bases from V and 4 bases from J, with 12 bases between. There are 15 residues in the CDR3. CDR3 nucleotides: TGCGCCAGCAGCCAAGAATATCTCTTCGGCTATGGCTACACCTTC. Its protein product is CASSQEYLFGYGYTF.

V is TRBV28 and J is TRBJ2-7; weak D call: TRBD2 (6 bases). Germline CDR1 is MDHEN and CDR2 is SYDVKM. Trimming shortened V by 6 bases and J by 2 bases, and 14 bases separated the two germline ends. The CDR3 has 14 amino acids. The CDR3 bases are TGTGCCAGCAGGGGAGGCGGGGTGGCCTACGAGCAGTACTTC. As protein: CASRGGGVAYEQYF.

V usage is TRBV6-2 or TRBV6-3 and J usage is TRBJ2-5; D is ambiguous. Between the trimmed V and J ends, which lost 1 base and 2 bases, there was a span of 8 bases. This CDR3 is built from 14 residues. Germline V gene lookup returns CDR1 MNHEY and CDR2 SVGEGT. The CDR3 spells CASSYLTLQETQYF. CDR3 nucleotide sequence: TGTGCCAGCAGTTACTTGACTTTACAAGAGACCCAGTACTTC.

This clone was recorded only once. CDR3 DNA: TGTGCCAGCAGTGAACCCTCGGGGGGGGCGAATAATTCACCCCTCCACTTT. Translated: CASSEPSGGANNSPLHF. This chain joins TRBV25-1 and TRBJ1-6; tentative D call: TRBD1 (6 bases). Looked up from germline, CDR1 is MGHDK and CDR2 is SYGVNS. This CDR3 is 17 amino acids long. With 2 bases removed from V and 5 bases from J, the gap between germline ends came to 16 bases.

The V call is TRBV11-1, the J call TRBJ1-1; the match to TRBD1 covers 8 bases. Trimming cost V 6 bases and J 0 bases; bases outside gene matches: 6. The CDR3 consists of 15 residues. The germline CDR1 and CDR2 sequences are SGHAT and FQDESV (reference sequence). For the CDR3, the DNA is TGTGCCAGCAGTATTACAGGGGGAATGAACACTGAAGCTTTCTTT. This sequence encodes CASSITGGMNTEAFF.

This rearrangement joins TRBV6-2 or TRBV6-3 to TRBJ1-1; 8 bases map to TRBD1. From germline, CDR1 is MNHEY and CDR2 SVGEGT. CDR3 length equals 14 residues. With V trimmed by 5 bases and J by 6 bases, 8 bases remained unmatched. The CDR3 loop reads CASSTDRVWAEAFF. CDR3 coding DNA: TGTGCCAGCAGTACGGACAGGGTTTGGGCTGAAGCTTTCTTT.

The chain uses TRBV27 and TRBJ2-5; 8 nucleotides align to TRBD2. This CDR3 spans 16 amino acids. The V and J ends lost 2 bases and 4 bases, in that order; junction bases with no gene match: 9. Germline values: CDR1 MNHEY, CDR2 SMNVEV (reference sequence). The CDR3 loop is CASSLRSGSVRETQYF. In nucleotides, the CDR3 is TGTGCCAGCAGTTTAAGGAGCGGGAGCGTACGAGAGACCCAGTACTTC.